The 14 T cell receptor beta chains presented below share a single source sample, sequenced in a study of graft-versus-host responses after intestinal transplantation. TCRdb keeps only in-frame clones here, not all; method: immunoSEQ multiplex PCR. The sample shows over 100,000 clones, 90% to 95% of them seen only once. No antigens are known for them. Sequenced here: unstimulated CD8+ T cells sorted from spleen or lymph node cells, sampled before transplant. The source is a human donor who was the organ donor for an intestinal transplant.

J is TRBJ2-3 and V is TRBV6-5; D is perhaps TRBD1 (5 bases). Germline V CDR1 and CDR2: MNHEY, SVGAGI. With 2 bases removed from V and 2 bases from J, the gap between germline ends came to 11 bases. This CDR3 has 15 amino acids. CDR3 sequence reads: CASSYGDSVTDTQYF. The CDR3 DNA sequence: TGTGCCAGCAGTTACGGCGACAGTGTCACAGATACGCAGTATTTT.

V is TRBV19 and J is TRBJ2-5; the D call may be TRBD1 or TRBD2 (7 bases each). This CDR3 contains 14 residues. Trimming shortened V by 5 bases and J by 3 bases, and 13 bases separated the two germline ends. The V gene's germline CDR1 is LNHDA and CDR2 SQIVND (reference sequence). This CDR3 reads CASSPGGGEETQYF. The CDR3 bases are TGTGCCAGTAGTCCAGGGGGAGGGGAAGAGACCCAGTACTTC.

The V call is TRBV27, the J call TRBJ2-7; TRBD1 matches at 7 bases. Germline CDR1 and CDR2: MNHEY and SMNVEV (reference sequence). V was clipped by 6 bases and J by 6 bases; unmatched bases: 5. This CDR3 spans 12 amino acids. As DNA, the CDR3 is TGTGCCAGCAGCCAATACAGGGGCGAGCAGTACTTC. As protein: CASSQYRGEQYF.

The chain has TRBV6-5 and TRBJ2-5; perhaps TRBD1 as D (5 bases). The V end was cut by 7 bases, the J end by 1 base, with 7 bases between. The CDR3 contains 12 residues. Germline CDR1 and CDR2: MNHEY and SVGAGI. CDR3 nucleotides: TGTGCCAGCAATGACAGCCAAGAGACCCAGTACTTC. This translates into CASNDSQETQYF.

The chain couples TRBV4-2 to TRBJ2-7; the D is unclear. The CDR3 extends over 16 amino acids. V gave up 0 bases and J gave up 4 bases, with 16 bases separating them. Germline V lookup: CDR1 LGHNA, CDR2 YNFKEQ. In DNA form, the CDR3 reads TGTGCCAGCAGCCAAGAGGCGGCTAGTGGGGTGTACGAGCAGTACTTC. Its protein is CASSQEAASGVYEQYF.

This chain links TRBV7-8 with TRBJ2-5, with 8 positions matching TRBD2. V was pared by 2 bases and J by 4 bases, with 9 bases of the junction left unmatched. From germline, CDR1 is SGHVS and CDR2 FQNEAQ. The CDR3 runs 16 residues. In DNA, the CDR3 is TGTGCCAGCAGCTTATTCCGCCTAGCGGGTTTAGAGACCCAGTACTTC. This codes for CASSLFRLAGLETQYF.

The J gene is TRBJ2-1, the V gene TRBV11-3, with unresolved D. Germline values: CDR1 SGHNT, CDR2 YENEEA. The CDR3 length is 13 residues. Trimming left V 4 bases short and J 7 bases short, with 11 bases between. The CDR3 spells CASSYELSNEQFF. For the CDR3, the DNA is TGTGCCAGCAGCTACGAACTAAGTAATGAGCAGTTCTTC.

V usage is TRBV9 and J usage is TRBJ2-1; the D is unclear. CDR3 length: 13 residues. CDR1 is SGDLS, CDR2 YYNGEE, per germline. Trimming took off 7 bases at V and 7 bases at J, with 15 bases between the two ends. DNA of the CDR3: TGTGCCAGCTCCGCAGAGGTCGGGAATGAGCAGTTCTTC. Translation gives CASSAEVGNEQFF.

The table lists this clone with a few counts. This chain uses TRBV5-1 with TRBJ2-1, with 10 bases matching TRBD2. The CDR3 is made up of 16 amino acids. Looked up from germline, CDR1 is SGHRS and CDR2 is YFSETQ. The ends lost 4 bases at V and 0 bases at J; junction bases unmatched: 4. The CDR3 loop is CASSARTSGSYNEQFF. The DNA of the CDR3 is TGCGCCAGCAGCGCGAGGACTAGCGGCTCCTACAATGAGCAGTTCTTC.

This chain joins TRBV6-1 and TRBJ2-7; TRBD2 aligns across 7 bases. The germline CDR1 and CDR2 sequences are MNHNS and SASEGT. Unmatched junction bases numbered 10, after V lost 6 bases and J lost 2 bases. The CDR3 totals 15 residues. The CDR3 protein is CASRAGVTDTYEQYF. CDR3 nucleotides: TGTGCCAGCAGGGCGGGGGTGACAGACACCTACGAGCAGTACTTC.

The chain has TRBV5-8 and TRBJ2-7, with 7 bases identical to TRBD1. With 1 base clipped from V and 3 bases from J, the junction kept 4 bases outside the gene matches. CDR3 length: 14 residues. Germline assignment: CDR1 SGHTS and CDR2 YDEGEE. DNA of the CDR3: TGTGCCAGCAGCTTGCAGGGGGTTTTCTACGAGCAGTACTTC. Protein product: CASSLQGVFYEQYF.

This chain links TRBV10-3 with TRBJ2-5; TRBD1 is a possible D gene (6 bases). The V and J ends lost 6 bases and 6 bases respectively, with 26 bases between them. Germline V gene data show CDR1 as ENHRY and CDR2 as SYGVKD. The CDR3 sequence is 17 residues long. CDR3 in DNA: TGTGCCATCAGCGCACAACAGGGCACCCACAGGGCCAAGACCCAGTACTTC. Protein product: CAISAQQGTHRAKTQYF.

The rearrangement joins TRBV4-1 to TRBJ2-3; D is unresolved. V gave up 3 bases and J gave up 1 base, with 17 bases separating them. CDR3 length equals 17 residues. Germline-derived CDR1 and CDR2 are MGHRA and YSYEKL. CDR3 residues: CASSHTNSPGRTDTQYF. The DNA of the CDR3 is TGCGCCAGCAGCCATACGAATAGCCCAGGCCGCACAGATACGCAGTATTTT.

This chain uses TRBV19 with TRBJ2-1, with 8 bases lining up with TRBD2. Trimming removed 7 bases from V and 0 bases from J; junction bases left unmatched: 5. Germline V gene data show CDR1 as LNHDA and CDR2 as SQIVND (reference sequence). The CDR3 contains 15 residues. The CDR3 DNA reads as TGTGCCAGTACCGATGGGACTAGCTCCTACAATGAGCAGTTCTTC. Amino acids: CASTDGTSSYNEQFF.